This T cell receptor (delta chain) was sequenced for a study of gamma-delta T cells after stem cell transplantation. This clone has a handful of counts. TCRdb shows a much larger clone's protein in place of this DNA's translation, and the two differ at residue 18, likely through a read error; the protein shown is translated from the DNA. The germline V gene has CDR1 GEAIGNYY and CDR2 EKD. The CDR3 sequence is 20 residues long. TCRdb repeated clone calling on the RT-PCR reads with CATT. The data show over a thousand delta-chain clones, under 2% seen once. J is TRDJ2 and V is TRDV2; TRDD3 is a possible D gene (6 bases). The sequencing input was gamma-delta T cells. The clonotype originates from a human donor. It is not recorded whose cells these are; they may come from a transplant donor. The CDR3 reads CACDTILGHTGPPLTAQPFF. In DNA form, the CDR3 reads TGTGCCTGTGACACGATACTGGGACATACGGGGCCGCCTTTGACAGCACAACCCTTCTTT.